The 32 T cell receptor beta chains presented below share a single source sample, sequenced in a study of blood T cell repertoires in COVID-19. This table comes from immunoSEQ multiplex PCR, and its TCRdb copy is limited to in-frame clones, with some not included. Here the sample spans more than 300,000 clones, approximately 91% being singletons. The specimen sequenced was peripheral blood. The receptors stem from a woman between 70 and 85 years old with COVID-19, enrolled during active disease.

V usage is TRBV4-1 and J usage is TRBJ2-3; D is unclear. This CDR3 contains 15 residues. Germline V CDR1 and CDR2: MGHRA, YSYEKL. Trimming shortened V by 4 bases and J by 1 base, and 12 bases separated the two germline ends. The CDR3 region has the DNA TGCGCCAGCAGCCCGCGGTCATGGGGCACAGATACGCAGTATTTT. This gives the protein CASSPRSWGTDTQYF.

V usage is TRBV24-1 and J usage is TRBJ1-1; 7 bases fit TRBD1. CDR3 size: 16 residues. Germline values: CDR1 KGHDR, CDR2 SFDVKD. Trimming took 2 bases from V and 0 from J; bases not matched to a gene: 5. CDR3 amino acids: CATSDSLGTVNTEAFF. CDR3 coding DNA: TGTGCCACCAGTGATTCCTTGGGGACAGTGAACACTGAAGCTTTCTTT.

V usage is TRBV5-6 and J usage is TRBJ1-6, with 7 bases aligning to TRBD1. V gave up 0 bases and J gave up 5 bases; unmatched junction bases: 5. The CDR3 has 16 amino acids. Germline CDR1 and CDR2: SGHDT and YYEEEE. This CDR3 reads CASSLDRGIDNSPLHF. The CDR3 bases are TGTGCCAGCAGCTTGGACAGGGGAATAGATAATTCACCCCTCCACTTT.

The chain carries TRBV6-5 and TRBJ1-5; D unclear. The CDR3 spans 14 residues. V was cut by 7 bases and J by 4 bases, with 14 bases left in between. Germline V CDR1 and CDR2: MNHEY, SVGAGI. Here the CDR3 reads CASIAQPSNQPQHF. The CDR3, as DNA: TGTGCCAGCATCGCGCAACCGAGTAATCAGCCCCAGCATTTT.

The V gene is TRBV5-1, the J gene TRBJ2-3; 10 bases agree with TRBD2. V lost 6 bases and J lost 1; bases outside the gene matches: 8. The CDR3 has 16 amino acids. Per germline, CDR1 SGHRS and CDR2 YFSETQ. CDR3 protein: CASTWGTSAGTDTQYF. As DNA, the CDR3 is TGCGCCAGCACCTGGGGGACTAGCGCCGGCACAGATACGCAGTATTTT.

The rearrangement uses TRBV30 and TRBJ2-2; D might be TRBD2 (6 bases). CDR3 length: 18 amino acids. V shed 1 base and J shed 2 bases, with 20 bases lying between them. Germline V gene sequence: CDR1 GTSNPN, CDR2 SVGIG (reference sequence). CDR3 in amino acids: CAWSDPRGRRVNTGELFF. In DNA, the CDR3 is TGTGCCTGGAGTGACCCCCGAGGGAGGCGGGTAAACACCGGGGAGCTGTTTTTT. Full variable domain (rest looked up from reference TRBV30 and TRBJ2-2): SQTIHQWPATLVQPVGSPLSLECTVEGTSNPNLYWYRQAAGRGLQLLFYSVGIGQISSEVPQNLSASRPQDRQFILSSKKLLLSDSGFYLCAWSDPRGRRVNTGELFFGEGSRLTVL.

A few counts support this clone. The chain combines TRBV5-1 with TRBJ1-6, with D hard to call. CDR3 length equals 16 residues. Trimming pared 4 bases from V and 5 bases from J, leaving 16 bases between. Germline V gives CDR1 SGHRS, CDR2 YFSETQ. CDR3 sequence reads: CASSLIPGYHNSPLHF. For the CDR3, the DNA is TGCGCCAGCAGCCTCATTCCGGGATACCATAATTCACCCCTCCACTTT.

This sequence joins TRBV28 and TRBJ1-6, with D possibly being TRBD1 (5 bases). With 3 bases removed from V and 7 bases from J, the gap between germline ends came to 10 bases. Germline loops: CDR1 MDHEN, CDR2 SYDVKM. CDR3 length: 14 residues. The CDR3 region has the DNA TGTGCCAGCAGTTTCCAGGGTGGGAATTCACCCCTCCACTTT. Its translation: CASSFQGGNSPLHF. The whole variable domain, filled in from reference TRBV28 and TRBJ1-6, reads DVKVTQSSRYLVKRTGEKVFLECVQDMDHENMFWYRQDPGLGLRLIYFSYDVKMKEKGDIPEGYSVSREKKERFSLILESASTNQTSMYLCASSFQGGNSPLHFGNGTRLTVT.

V and J are TRBV30 and TRBJ2-7, with D perhaps matching TRBD2 (5 bases). CDR1 is GTSNPN and CDR2 is SVGIG in the germline V gene (reference sequence). Trimming cost V 0 bases and J 5 bases, with 11 bases left between them. CDR3 length: 13 residues. The DNA of the CDR3 is TGTGCCTGGAGTGTACTAGTCGGGGACGAGCAGTACTTC. This translates into CAWSVLVGDEQYF. The full variable domain, in which reference TRBV30 and TRBJ2-7 provide the parts outside the CDR3, is SQTIHQWPATLVQPVGSPLSLECTVEGTSNPNLYWYRQAAGRGLQLLFYSVGIGQISSEVPQNLSASRPQDRQFILSSKKLLLSDSGFYLCAWSVLVGDEQYFGPGTRLTVT.

The chain is built from TRBV27 and TRBJ2-3, with TRBD1 matching over 8 bases. V gave up 4 bases and J gave up 0 bases; unmatched junction bases: 6. This CDR3 has 16 amino acids. CDR1 and CDR2 (germline): MNHEY, SMNVEV (reference sequence). CDR3 region: CASSSEGQASTDTQYF. CDR3 bases: TGTGCCAGCAGTTCCGAGGGACAGGCGAGCACAGATACGCAGTATTTT.

The rearrangement links TRBV30 to TRBJ1-2; 7 bases agree with TRBD1. The germline CDR1 and CDR2 sequences are GTSNPN and SVGIG (reference sequence). The CDR3 runs 13 residues. V was clipped by 6 bases and J by 5 bases; unmatched bases: 9. CDR3 DNA sequence: TGTGCCTGCTTTGAAGGGGGCGGTTATGGCTACACCTTC. It is translated as CACFEGGGYGYTF.

CDR3 sequence reads: CASSIPYGGAPDTQYF. DNA for the CDR3: TGTGCCAGTAGTATACCTTATGGGGGGGCGCCAGATACGCAGTATTTT. J is TRBJ2-3 and V is TRBV19; a possible D gene is TRBD2 (7 bases). This CDR3 is 16 amino acids long. The germline gives CDR1 LNHDA, CDR2 SQIVND (reference sequence). V was pared by 2 bases and J by 4 bases, with 16 bases between.

The V gene is TRBV23-1, the J gene TRBJ1-3; D may be TRBD1 (5 bases). Being an ORF, TRBV23-1 has a function that is uncertain. The V end lost 3 bases, the J end lost 2 bases, and 14 bases lay between the germline ends. The CDR3 is 16 residues long. CDR3 region: CASSHPPGGTGNTIYF. The CDR3 DNA reads TGCGCCAGCAGTCACCCCCCGGGGGGAACTGGAAACACCATATATTTT.

The gene calls are TRBV24-1 and TRBJ2-5; no reliable D call. CDR3 length: 14 residues. V lost 1 base to trimming and J lost 3 bases, with 8 bases between them. Germline CDR1 and CDR2: KGHDR and SFDVKD. The CDR3 reads CATSDFRNKETQYF. The CDR3 DNA sequence: TGTGCCACCAGTGATTTTCGTAATAAAGAGACCCAGTACTTC.

The chain employs TRBV21-1 and TRBJ2-7; the D call in the table, TRBD2, was not verified against the DNA. TRBV21-1 is shown as a pseudogene. CDR3 length equals 17 residues. Here the CDR3 DNA reads TGTGCCAGCAGCAAATTGGGGGGGGAACGAAGGTCCTACGAGCAGTACTTC. Translation: CASSKLGGERRSYEQYF.

The V gene is TRBV18, the J gene TRBJ1-1; 8 bases align to TRBD1. The germline V gene encodes CDR1 KGHSH and CDR2 LQKENI. The V and J ends lost 4 bases and 5 bases, in that order; junction bases with no gene match: 9. The CDR3 covers 15 residues. This chain's CDR3 is CASSRATGARTEAFF. DNA for the CDR3: TGTGCCAGCTCACGAGCGACAGGGGCGAGGACTGAAGCTTTCTTT.

V is TRBV3-1 (or the pseudogene TRBV3-2) and J is TRBJ1-3; TRBD1 aligns across 8 bases. The CDR3 contains 14 residues. Germline CDR1 reads LGHDT; CDR2 reads YNNKEL (reference sequence). V was clipped by 0 bases and J by 7 bases; unmatched bases: 2. CDR3 nucleotides: TGTGCCAGCAGCCAAGAATGGGACAGGAACACCATATATTTT. Encoded protein: CASSQEWDRNTIYF.

This clone has just one count. V usage is TRBV6-5 and J usage is TRBJ1-2, with TRBD1 matching over 7 bases. Looked up from germline, CDR1 is MNHEY and CDR2 is SVGAGI. V shed 4 bases, J shed 4 bases, and the junction held 9 bases outside the gene matches. The length of the CDR3 is 15 residues. CDR3 loop: CASSFTAGTAYGYTF. The DNA of the CDR3 is TGTGCCAGCAGTTTTACCGCCGGGACAGCCTATGGCTACACCTTC.

The rearrangement uses TRBV6-5 and TRBJ2-2, with 7 nucleotides matching TRBD2. With 6 bases clipped from V and 3 bases from J, the junction kept 4 bases outside the gene matches. The CDR3 has 14 amino acids. Germline V gene data show CDR1 as MNHEY and CDR2 as SVGAGI. This CDR3 is CASRLRGDTGELFF. CDR3 DNA sequence: TGTGCCAGCAGGCTACGGGGGGACACCGGGGAGCTGTTTTTT.

The V and J genes are TRBV21-1 and TRBJ2-5; TRBD1 was called by the table and not checked on the DNA. TRBV21-1 is a pseudogene locus. CDR3 size: 15 residues. The CDR3 DNA sequence: TGTGCCAGCAGCAAATCTAACAGGGCCAAAGAGACCCAGTACTTC. Translation gives CASSKSNRAKETQYF.

The chain combines TRBV24-1 with TRBJ1-5, with D perhaps matching TRBD1 (6 bases). This CDR3 is 17 amino acids long. Germline lookup yields CDR1 KGHDR and CDR2 SFDVKD. V dropped 5 bases and J dropped 2 bases, with 18 bases sitting between them. CDR3 nucleotides: TGTGCCACCAGTGTCCACAGGGATAGCGGGTGCAATCAGCCCCAGCATTTT. Its translation: CATSVHRDSGCNQPQHF.

The chain couples TRBV4-3 to TRBJ2-1; possibly TRBD2 for D (7 bases). This CDR3 has 17 residues. Germline-derived CDR1 and CDR2 are LGHNA and YSLEER. V was cut by 6 bases and J by 7 bases, with 25 bases left in between. In nucleotides, the CDR3 is TGCGCCAGCAGTGCCTCCCTAGGAGGGGGGGCCCCTAATGAGCAGTTCTTC. Amino acids: CASSASLGGGAPNEQFF.

V is TRBV2 and J is TRBJ1-4; D might be TRBD1 (5 bases). Germline lookup yields CDR1 SNHLY and CDR2 FYNNEI. The CDR3 covers 15 residues. Trimming cost V 8 bases and J 4 bases, with 17 bases left between them. The CDR3 spells CASSGGTGVNEKLFF. The CDR3 coding sequence is TGTGCCAGCTCCGGGGGAACAGGCGTTAATGAAAAACTGTTTTTT.

The chain couples TRBV2 to TRBJ2-7; D not resolved. This CDR3 spans 15 amino acids. V dropped 4 bases and J dropped 2 bases, with 15 bases sitting between them. Germline V gene data show CDR1 as SNHLY and CDR2 as FYNNEI. Here the CDR3 reads CASSVEGLGAYEQYF. The DNA of the CDR3 is TGTGCCAGCAGTGTTGAAGGCCTGGGCGCCTACGAGCAGTACTTC.

The chain combines TRBV19 with TRBJ1-5, with a possible D match to TRBD1 (5 bases). V lost 8 bases to trimming and J lost 1 base, with 12 bases between them. There are 14 residues in the CDR3. Germline V gene sequence: CDR1 LNHDA, CDR2 SQIVND (reference sequence). In DNA, the CDR3 is TGTGCCAGTCATGGGGGGGGGAGCAATCAGCCCCAGCATTTT. This codes for CASHGGGSNQPQHF.

The chain couples TRBV30 to TRBJ2-1, with 14 positions matching TRBD2. Unmatched junction bases numbered 3, after V lost 2 bases and J lost 6 bases. Germline assignment: CDR1 GTSNPN and CDR2 SVGIG (reference sequence). The CDR3 consists of 15 residues. The CDR3 loop reads CAWSQGLAGGNEQFF. CDR3 sequence (DNA): TGTGCCTGGAGTCAAGGACTAGCGGGGGGCAATGAGCAGTTCTTC.

The chain couples TRBV9 to TRBJ2-1; D ambiguous. This CDR3 is 15 amino acids long. Trimming left V 0 bases short and J 1 base short, with 8 bases between. Germline assignment: CDR1 SGDLS and CDR2 YYNGEE. The CDR3 nucleotides are TGTGCCAGCAGCGTAGACTCAAAGTCCTACAATGAGCAGTTCTTC. Protein sequence: CASSVDSKSYNEQFF.

The gene calls are TRBV5-8 and TRBJ2-1; D possibly corresponds to TRBD1 (5 bases). Trimming pared 0 bases from V and 0 bases from J, leaving 13 bases between. Germline-derived CDR1 and CDR2 are SGHTS and YDEGEE. This CDR3 comprises 17 residues. Here the CDR3 reads CASSLAAGYSSYNEQFF. The CDR3 DNA is TGTGCCAGCAGCTTGGCGGCAGGGTATAGCTCCTACAATGAGCAGTTCTTC.

This chain joins TRBV6-6 and TRBJ2-5; D is possibly TRBD2 (6 bases). CDR1 MNHNY and CDR2 SVGAGI come from the germline V gene (reference sequence). With 5 bases removed from V and 2 bases from J, the gap between germline ends came to 9 bases. The CDR3 spans 13 residues. Written as DNA, the CDR3 is TGTGCCAGCAGTCGGGGGAGTCAAGAGACCCAGTACTTC. Protein sequence: CASSRGSQETQYF.

For the CDR3, the DNA is TGTGCCAGCAGTTTTTCCAGGGACACTGAAGCTTTCTTT. Its protein is CASSFSRDTEAFF. The chain combines TRBV7-9 with TRBJ1-1, with D perhaps matching TRBD1 (5 bases). V lost 6 bases, J lost 3 bases, and 11 bases lay in between. Germline-derived CDR1 and CDR2 are SEHNR and FQNEAQ (reference sequence). The CDR3 contains 13 residues.

The genes are TRBV7-2 and TRBJ2-3; 8 bases line up with TRBD2. Per germline, CDR1 SGHTA and CDR2 FQGNSA. The junction had 8 bases not matched to a gene; V was cut back by 6 bases and J by 3 bases. This CDR3 contains 15 residues. The CDR3 sequence: CASSHGTRVTDTQYF. As DNA, the CDR3 is TGTGCCAGCAGTCACGGGACTAGGGTTACAGATACGCAGTATTTT.

On this clone itself: The sample carries other DNA sequences with the same CDR3. The chain joins TRBV10-3 to TRBJ2-7, with 8 bases lining up with TRBD1. V lost 6 bases and J lost 5; bases outside the gene matches: 3. Per germline, CDR1 ENHRY and CDR2 SYGVKD. CDR3 length: 12 amino acids. CDR3 coding DNA: TGTGCCATCAGCGCGGACAGGGACGAGCAGTACTTC. Its protein is CAISADRDEQYF.